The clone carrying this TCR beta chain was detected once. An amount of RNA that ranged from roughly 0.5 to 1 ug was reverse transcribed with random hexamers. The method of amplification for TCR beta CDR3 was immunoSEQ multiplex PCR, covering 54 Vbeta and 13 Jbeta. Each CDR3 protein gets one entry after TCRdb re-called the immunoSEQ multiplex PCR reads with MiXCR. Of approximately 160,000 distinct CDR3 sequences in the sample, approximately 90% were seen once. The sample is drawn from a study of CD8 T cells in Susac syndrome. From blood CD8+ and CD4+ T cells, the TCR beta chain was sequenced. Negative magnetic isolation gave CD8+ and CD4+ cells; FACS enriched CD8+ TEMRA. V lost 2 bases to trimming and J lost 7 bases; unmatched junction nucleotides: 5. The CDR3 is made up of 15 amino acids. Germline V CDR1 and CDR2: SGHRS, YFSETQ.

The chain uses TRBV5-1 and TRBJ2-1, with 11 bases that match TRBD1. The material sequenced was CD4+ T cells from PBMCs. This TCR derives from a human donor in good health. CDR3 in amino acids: CASSFGQGATNEQFF. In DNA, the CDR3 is TGCGCCAGCAGCTTTGGACAGGGGGCTACAAATGAGCAGTTCTTC. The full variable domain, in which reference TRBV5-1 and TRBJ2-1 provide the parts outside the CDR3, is KAGVTQTPRYLIKTRGQQVTLSCSPISGHRSVSWYQQTPGQGLQFLFEYFSETQRNKGNFPGRFSGRQFSNSRSEMNVSTLELGDSALYLCASSFGQGATNEQFFGPGTRLTVL.